The 24 T cell receptor beta chains in this list originate from one sample, sequenced in a study of CD8 T cells in Susac syndrome. Random-hexamer reverse transcription was applied to 0.5 to 1 ug RNA. TCRdb fed the immunoSEQ multiplex PCR reads into MiXCR, producing one record per CDR3 protein. Among around 170,000 distinct CDR3 sequences listed, 85% to 95% were seen once. The sequenced sample was CD8+ T cells from PBMCs. Receptor source: a human donor with multiple sclerosis.

V is TRBV9 and J is TRBJ2-3; perhaps TRBD1 as D (6 bases). CDR3 length: 15 amino acids. Trimming left V 0 bases short and J 1 base short, with 9 bases between. CDR1 SGDLS and CDR2 YYNGEE come from the germline V gene. CDR3 protein: CASSVDRVGTDTQYF. CDR3 nucleotide sequence: TGTGCCAGCAGCGTAGACAGGGTTGGCACAGATACGCAGTATTTT.

The count of this clonotype is one. V and J are TRBV20-1 and TRBJ2-2; tentatively, D is TRBD1 (5 bases). The CDR3 extends over 15 amino acids. Deletions cut 3 bases from V and 0 bases from J, with 11 bases between. Germline CDR1 is DFQATT and CDR2 is SNEGSKA (reference sequence). The CDR3 DNA is TGCAGTGCTAGTAGGGCAGGGTCGAACACCGGGGAGCTGTTTTTT. It codes for CSASRAGSNTGELFF.

The rearrangement uses TRBV27 and TRBJ1-3; 9 nucleotides align to TRBD1. V lost 2 bases to trimming and J lost 4 bases; unmatched junction nucleotides: 3. This CDR3 has 15 residues. CDR1 and CDR2 (germline): MNHEY, SMNVEV (reference sequence). The CDR3 sequence is CASSLQGTGGNTIYF. CDR3 bases: TGTGCCAGCAGTTTACAGGGGACAGGGGGAAACACCATATATTTT.

The chain recombines TRBV29-1 with TRBJ2-3, with D hard to call. Germline CDR1 is SQVTM and CDR2 is ANQGSEA. Trimming cost V 3 bases and J 4 bases, with 14 bases left between them. There are 14 residues in the CDR3. CDR3 DNA: TGCAGCGTTGATGAATCCAGCGTGTCAGATACGCAGTATTTT. Protein sequence: CSVDESSVSDTQYF.

The rearrangement joins TRBV12-3 or TRBV12-4 to TRBJ2-5, with TRBD1 as a possible D gene (5 bases). The CDR3 is made up of 14 amino acids. Trimming took 6 bases from V and 4 from J, leaving 15 bases between them. CDR3 region: CASSPRDSRETQYF. The CDR3, as DNA: TGTGCCAGCAGCCCTCGCGACAGCCGAGAGACCCAGTACTTC.

The chain recombines TRBV12-3 or TRBV12-4 with TRBJ2-7; either TRBD1 or TRBD2 may fit D (5 bases each). This CDR3 is 11 amino acids long. V dropped 8 bases and J dropped 5 bases, with 10 bases sitting between them. CDR3 region: CASSPGHEQYF. The CDR3 DNA follows: TGTGCCAGCTCTCCGGGGCACGAGCAGTACTTC.

This clonotype was seen a few times. The chain joins TRBV28 to TRBJ2-7, with TRBD1 identical over 8 bases. The CDR3 has 15 residues. Germline-derived CDR1 and CDR2 are MDHEN and SYDVKM. The J segment lost 3 bases and the V segment lost 2 bases, leaving 6 bases of the junction unmatched. CDR3 in amino acids: CASSLLGTGYYEQYF. The CDR3 DNA reads TGTGCCAGCAGTTTACTAGGGACAGGTTACTACGAGCAGTACTTC. The complete variable domain, with remaining parts taken from reference TRBV28 and TRBJ2-7, reads DVKVTQSSRYLVKRTGEKVFLECVQDMDHENMFWYRQDPGLGLRLIYFSYDVKMKEKGDIPEGYSVSREKKERFSLILESASTNQTSMYLCASSLLGTGYYEQYFGPGTRLTVT.

The sample holds one count of this clonotype. The rearrangement links TRBV7-9 to TRBJ2-6; the D gene is possibly TRBD1 (5 bases). V was cut by 1 base and J by 0 bases, with 7 bases left in between. The CDR3 has 16 residues. The germline V gene has CDR1 SEHNR and CDR2 FQNEAQ (reference sequence). CDR3 protein: CASSLGQSSGANVLTF. The CDR3 coding sequence is TGTGCCAGCAGCTTAGGACAGTCCTCTGGGGCCAACGTCCTGACTTTC.

The J gene is TRBJ2-2, the V gene TRBV27, with no clear D. The CDR3 is 17 amino acids. The V end lost 1 base, the J end lost 5 bases, and 17 bases lay between the germline ends. The germline V gene has CDR1 MNHEY and CDR2 SMNVEV (reference sequence). The CDR3, as DNA: TGTGCCAGCAGTTTATTTCGACACCTTGAGGTTACCGGGGAGCTGTTTTTT. Translated: CASSLFRHLEVTGELFF.

This clonotype appeared a single time. The chain has TRBV24-1 and TRBJ2-1, with D possibly TRBD2 on 6 matching bases. Germline CDR1 KGHDR, CDR2 SFDVKD. V lost 3 bases and J lost 6, with 20 bases in between. The CDR3 is 17 residues long. The CDR3 DNA reads as TGTGCCACCAGTGATAGCTCGGCGGGGCGACGGCTCAATGAGCAGTTCTTC. Protein product: CATSDSSAGRRLNEQFF.

This chain uses TRBV27 with TRBJ2-2; the match to TRBD2 covers 12 bases. V was clipped by 7 bases and J by 4 bases; unmatched bases: 1. CDR3 length equals 14 residues. CDR1 and CDR2 (germline): MNHEY, SMNVEV (reference sequence). CDR3 sequence: CASKTSGSTGELFF. DNA for the CDR3: TGTGCCAGCAAGACTAGCGGGAGCACCGGGGAGCTGTTTTTT.

The chain links TRBV20-1 to TRBJ1-6; D unclear. Looked up from germline, CDR1 is DFQATT and CDR2 is SNEGSKA (reference sequence). V was pared by 2 bases and J by 7 bases, with 9 bases between. This CDR3 region has 13 residues. CDR3 DNA: TGCAGTGCTAGAAGACTGGACAATTCACCCCTCCACTTT. It encodes CSARRLDNSPLHF.

This chain links TRBV19 with TRBJ1-1, with a weak D call TRBD1 (6 bases). Germline V lookup: CDR1 LNHDA, CDR2 SQIVND (reference sequence). The germline V and J ends were trimmed by 7 bases and 4 bases, with 16 bases remaining between them. The CDR3 totals 14 residues. CDR3 nucleotide sequence: TGTGCCAGTATTCTCGGACACAGGGCCACTGAAGCTTTCTTT. This gives the protein CASILGHRATEAFF.

The genes are TRBV18 and TRBJ1-1; D is ambiguous. Germline V lookup: CDR1 KGHSH, CDR2 LQKENI. V shed 2 bases and J shed 4 bases, with 11 bases lying between them. The CDR3 extends over 14 amino acids. The CDR3 spells CASSPTTRPTEAFF. Here the CDR3 DNA reads TGTGCCAGCTCACCAACGACCCGGCCCACTGAAGCTTTCTTT.

The chain carries TRBV16 and TRBJ2-1; D possibly matches TRBD1 or TRBD2 (5 bases each). V shed 4 bases and J shed 8 bases, with 9 bases lying between them. The CDR3 sequence is 12 residues long. Germline V gene lookup returns CDR1 KGHSY and CDR2 FQNENV. The CDR3 bases are TGTGCCAGCAGCCCCCTGGGGGATGAGCAGTTCTTC. Its translation is CASSPLGDEQFF.

The genes are TRBV7-9 and TRBJ2-2; 12 bases align to TRBD2. The junction had 7 bases not matched to a gene; V was cut back by 4 bases and J by 4 bases. CDR1 and CDR2 (germline): SEHNR, FQNEAQ (reference sequence). The CDR3 is made up of 17 amino acids. The CDR3 nucleotides are TGTGCCAGCAGCTCAACCACTAGCGGGAGGACCACCGGGGAGCTGTTTTTT. Translated, it gives CASSSTTSGRTTGELFF.

The V gene is TRBV19, the J gene TRBJ2-7; D call uncertain. V was trimmed by 3 bases and J by 7 bases, leaving 19 bases between them. Germline V gene lookup returns CDR1 LNHDA and CDR2 SQIVND (reference sequence). The CDR3 runs to 15 residues. CDR3 DNA: TGTGCCAGTAGTATGAAAGGCCGTGCCCCCTGGGAGCAGTACTTC. It translates to CASSMKGRAPWEQYF.

This sequence joins TRBV14 and TRBJ1-1, with D perhaps matching TRBD1 (5 bases). V lost 1 base, J lost 4 bases, and 13 bases lay in between. This CDR3 spans 15 amino acids. Germline assignment: CDR1 SGHDN and CDR2 FVKESK. CDR3 nucleotide sequence: TGTGCCAGCAGCCAAGTGATGGGGGTGACCACTGAAGCTTTCTTT. Encoded protein: CASSQVMGVTTEAFF.

J is TRBJ1-1 and V is TRBV7-9; 7 bases align to TRBD1. This CDR3 is 14 amino acids long. The junction had 12 bases not matched to a gene; V was cut back by 5 bases and J by 9 bases. Germline CDR1 and CDR2: SEHNR and FQNEAQ (reference sequence). CDR3 DNA: TGTGCCAGCAGCCCTGGGACAGCGCTAGTTCAAGCTTTCTTT. The encoded protein is CASSPGTALVQAFF. Using reference TRBV7-9 and TRBJ1-1 for the parts outside the CDR3, the full variable domain is DTGVSQNPRHKITKRGQNVTFRCDPISEHNRLYWYRQTLGQGPEFLTYFQNEAQLEKSRLLSDRFSAERPKGSFSTLEIQRTEQGDSAMYLCASSPGTALVQAFFGQGTRLTVV.

The J gene is TRBJ2-2, the V gene TRBV2, with D maybe TRBD2 (6 bases). CDR3 length: 12 residues. Germline lookup yields CDR1 SNHLY and CDR2 FYNNEI. Deletions cut 10 bases from V and 6 bases from J, with 12 bases between. The CDR3 reads CANLRGSGELFF. The CDR3 DNA follows: TGTGCCAACCTCCGGGGGTCCGGGGAGCTGTTTTTT.

This clonotype was recorded once. This chain connects TRBV20-1 to TRBJ1-1; D uncertain. The length of the CDR3 is 17 residues. The germline V gene encodes CDR1 DFQATT and CDR2 SNEGSKA (reference sequence). Between the trimmed V and J ends, which lost 0 bases and 0 bases, there was a span of 17 bases. The CDR3 is CSARDLLSEFMNTEAFF. The CDR3 nucleotides read TGCAGTGCTAGAGATCTATTATCAGAATTCATGAACACTGAAGCTTTCTTT.

This chain joins TRBV20-1 and TRBJ2-7, with 7 bases aligning to TRBD2. Germline CDR1 DFQATT, CDR2 SNEGSKA (reference sequence). V lost 3 bases, J lost 2 bases, and 7 bases stayed unmatched. There are 14 residues in the CDR3. As DNA, the CDR3 is TGCAGTGCTAGGGGCCTAGCGGCCACCTACGAGCAGTACTTC. Its protein product is CSARGLAATYEQYF.

The chain couples TRBV20-1 to TRBJ1-4, with TRBD1 matching 8 bases. Germline trimming cut 3 bases from V and 1 base from J; bases unmatched to any gene: 1. Germline CDR1 is DFQATT and CDR2 is SNEGSKA (reference sequence). The CDR3 extends over 14 amino acids. CDR3 sequence: CSASDRGTNEKLFF. The CDR3 DNA reads TGCAGTGCTAGCGACAGGGGAACTAATGAAAAACTGTTTTTT.

The chain's CDR3 is CASSFGAKGSDTEAFF. Written as DNA, the CDR3 is TGCGCCAGCAGCTTCGGGGCCAAAGGTTCTGACACTGAAGCTTTCTTT. The chain joins TRBV5-1 to TRBJ1-1; D perhaps matches TRBD1 (5 bases). The CDR3 is made up of 16 amino acids. With 2 bases removed from V and 3 bases from J, the gap between germline ends came to 17 bases. The germline gives CDR1 SGHRS, CDR2 YFSETQ.